A selection of T cell receptor beta chains follows, all from one sample in a study of T cells in Graves' hyperthyroidism and ophthalmopathy. TCRdb passed the multiplex PCR reads through MiXCR, listing each CDR3 protein once. The sample has around 380,000 distinct CDR3 sequences, less than 15% seen once. The sequenced material came from blood. These receptors all come from a man younger than 40 with Graves' hyperthyroidism that later progressed to Graves' ophthalmopathy. CDR3s include the opening cysteine and the closing phenylalanine or tryptophan. A D gene is named only where the DNA matches it firmly. Where a row states a size, it is once, few, many or the class of an expanded clone; other rows omit it.

abundance	len	j_gene	d_gene	v_gene	CDR3aa	CDR3nt
many	14	TRBJ1-2	TRBD1	TRBV11-2	CASSTSRQGGGYTF	TGTGCCAGCAGCACCTCTCGACAGGGGGGGGGCTACACCTTC
few	14	TRBJ1-3	-	TRBV15	CATSRRDEGNTIYF	TGTGCCACCAGCAGAAGGGACGAAGGAAACACCATATATTTT
once	12	TRBJ2-5	TRBD2	TRBV4-2	CASSQEREAQYF	TGTGCCAGCAGCCAGGAACGGGAGGCCCAGTACTTC
many	17	TRBJ1-1	-	TRBV28	CASSLTLKGGIYREAFF	TGTGCCAGCAGTTTAACCCTTAAAGGGGGGATATATAGGGAAGCTTTCTTT
-	17	TRBJ2-3	TRBD1	TRBV10-3	CAISETGTDPLGDTQYF	TGTGCCATCAGTGAAACCGGGACAGATCCCCTCGGGGATACGCAGTATTTT
many	14	TRBJ2-7	TRBD2	TRBV10-2	CASVRTSGTYEQYF	TGCGCCAGCGTCCGGACTAGCGGGACCTACGAGCAGTACTTC
-	17	TRBJ2-3	TRBD2	TRBV29-1	CSVEDFPRGGGTDTQYF	TGCAGCGTTGAAGATTTCCCCCGGGGGGGTGGCACAGATACGCAGTATTTT
-	16	TRBJ1-3	TRBD1	TRBV2	CASSEEQGAPGNTIYF	TGTGCCAGCAGTGAAGAACAGGGGGCGCCTGGAAACACCATATATTTT
-	15	TRBJ1-6	-	TRBV7-9	CASSSQGFYNSPLHF	TGTGCCAGCAGCTCCCAGGGGTTCTATAATTCACCCCTCCACTTT
-	14	TRBJ1-2	TRBD1	TRBV15	CATSRGTGNYGYTF	TGTGCCACCAGCAGAGGGACAGGGAATTATGGCTACACCTTC
-	14	TRBJ1-6	TRBD1	TRBV27	CAMRWTGSNSPPHF	TGTGCCATGCGTTGGACAGGGTCAAATTCACCCCCCCACTTT
many	18	TRBJ2-7	TRBD2	TRBV2	CASSDMVGRAGRSYEQYF	TGTGCCAGCAGTGATATGGTGGGGAGAGCGGGGAGGTCCTACGAGCAGTACTTC
-	13	TRBJ2-3	-	TRBV19	CASSMDSTDTQYF	TGTGCCAGTAGTATGGACAGCACAGATACGCAGTATTTT
few	16	TRBJ2-1	TRBD2	TRBV9	CASSVGRTRILNEQFF	TGTGCCAGCAGCGTAGGGAGGACTAGAATTCTCAATGAGCAGTTCTTC
-	13	TRBJ2-5	-	TRBV5-1	CASSDSNEETQYF	TGCGCCAGCAGCGACTCAAATGAGGAGACCCAGTACTTC
many	15	TRBJ1-1	-	TRBV19	CASSIGGRMNTEAFF	TGTGCCAGTAGTATAGGTGGACGCATGAACACTGAAGCTTTCTTT
many	13	TRBJ1-2	TRBD1	TRBV6-1	CASSRDRGWGYTF	TGTGCCAGCAGTCGGGACAGGGGATGGGGCTACACCTTC
-	16	TRBJ2-7	-	TRBV28	CASSDWGDVGAPEQYF	TGTGCCAGCAGCGATTGGGGGGACGTTGGGGCCCCCGAGCAGTACTTC
-	15	TRBJ2-2	TRBD2	TRBV5-1	CASPGGGQNTGELFF	TGCGCCAGCCCCGGGGGGGGACAGAACACCGGGGAGCTGTTTTTT
many	13	TRBJ2-1	-	TRBV6-1	CASSRRSNNEQFF	TGTGCCAGCAGCAGGCGGTCCAACAATGAGCAGTTCTTC
-	13	TRBJ2-2	-	TRBV3-1	CASRFGPTGELFF	TGTGCCAGCAGATTTGGTCCCACCGGGGAGCTGTTTTTT
-	17	TRBJ2-2	TRBD2	TRBV5-1	CASSPGLAGGPTGELFF	TGCGCCAGCAGCCCGGGACTAGCGGGGGGGCCGACCGGGGAGCTGTTTTTT
many	13	TRBJ2-7	TRBD1	TRBV29-1	CSARPDRDYEQYF	TGCAGCGCCCGACCCGACAGGGACTACGAGCAGTACTTC
few	15	TRBJ2-1	TRBD1	TRBV19	CASRRDRSTYNEQFF	TGTGCCAGTAGACGGGACAGGTCAACCTACAATGAGCAGTTCTTC
-	15	TRBJ2-1	TRBD2	TRBV5-4	CASSFGGGFSDEQFF	TGTGCCAGCAGCTTCGGCGGGGGTTTTAGCGATGAGCAGTTCTTC
-	13	TRBJ1-6	-	TRBV30	CAWGSEWRSPLHF	TGTGCCTGGGGGAGTGAGTGGCGTTCACCCCTCCACTTT
-	16	TRBJ1-1	TRBD1	TRBV4-2	CASSQETGTANTEAFF	TGTGCCAGCAGCCAAGAGACAGGGACGGCGAACACTGAAGCTTTCTTT
many	14	TRBJ1-1	-	TRBV2	CASSVIWGNTEAFF	TGTGCCAGCAGTGTAATTTGGGGGAACACTGAAGCTTTCTTT
many	14	TRBJ1-1	-	TRBV12-3/TRBV12-4	CASSFGGVKTEAFF	TGTGCCAGCAGTTTTGGGGGAGTGAAGACTGAAGCTTTCTTT
few	14	TRBJ1-3	TRBD1	TRBV2	CASRGGASGNTIYF	TGTGCCAGCAGAGGGGGCGCTTCCGGAAACACCATATATTTT
few	16	TRBJ2-1	TRBD2	TRBV19	CASSILLAGAYNEQFF	TGTGCCAGTAGTATCCTTCTAGCGGGGGCCTACAATGAGCAGTTCTTC
many	14	TRBJ2-3	TRBD1	TRBV5-1	CASTGQVRADTQYF	TGCGCCAGCACCGGACAGGTACGCGCAGATACGCAGTATTTT
-	13	TRBJ2-4	-	TRBV28	CASSILAKNIQYF	TGTGCCAGCAGTATCCTAGCCAAAAACATTCAGTACTTC
-	16	TRBJ2-6	-	TRBV6-4	CASSFMGAGGANVLTF	TGTGCCAGCAGTTTTATGGGGGCGGGAGGGGCCAACGTCCTGACTTTC
-	14	TRBJ2-1	-	TRBV24-1	CATSGQNSYNEQFF	TGTGCCACCAGTGGGCAGAACTCCTACAATGAGCAGTTCTTC
-	14	TRBJ1-1	-	TRBV6-1	CASTEAGVNTEAFF	TGTGCCAGCACCGAGGCAGGGGTGAACACTGAAGCTTTCTTT
few	14	TRBJ2-5	-	TRBV25-1	CASSEFFNQETQYF	TGTGCCAGCAGTGAATTCTTTAACCAAGAGACCCAGTACTTC
many	14	TRBJ1-4	TRBD1	TRBV2	CASIRDRSNEKLFF	TGTGCCAGTATCCGGGACAGGAGTAATGAAAAACTGTTTTTT
-	17	TRBJ2-3	TRBD2	TRBV19	CASSIPWTSGLTDTQYF	TGTGCCAGTAGTATCCCATGGACTAGCGGTCTCACAGATACGCAGTATTTT
many	13	TRBJ2-7	-	TRBV4-1	CASRDVGSYEQYF	TGCGCCAGCCGGGACGTTGGCTCCTACGAGCAGTACTTC
many	13	TRBJ1-5	TRBD1	TRBV20-1	CSALTGGDQPQHF	TGCAGTGCCCTGACAGGGGGCGATCAGCCCCAGCATTTT
many	13	TRBJ1-2	-	TRBV28	CASRSLGPYGYTF	TGTGCCAGCAGGTCCCTAGGGCCCTATGGCTACACCTTC
many	10	TRBJ1-1	-	TRBV2	CASSETQAFF	TGTGCCAGCAGTGAAACACAGGCTTTCTTT
-	12	TRBJ2-7	-	TRBV19	CASSVDNYEQYF	TGTGCCAGTAGTGTCGACAATTACGAGCAGTACTTC
few	14	TRBJ1-5	-	TRBV2	CASSDDSPNQPQHF	TGTGCCAGCAGTGACGACAGCCCCAATCAGCCCCAGCATTTT
many	15	TRBJ2-1	-	TRBV7-9	CASSVWRGGENEQFF	TGTGCCAGCAGCGTCTGGAGGGGGGGCGAGAATGAGCAGTTCTTC
-	12	TRBJ2-5	-	TRBV10-3	CAISRDGETQYF	TGTGCCATCTCCCGGGACGGAGAGACCCAGTACTTC
-	17	TRBJ1-6	TRBD1	TRBV30	CAWSQGQGLGIFSPLHF	TGTGCCTGGAGTCAAGGACAGGGATTAGGAATATTCTCACCCCTCCACTTT
few	16	TRBJ2-5	TRBD2	TRBV5-8	CASSYGLAGDQETQYF	TGTGCCAGCAGCTACGGACTAGCGGGGGACCAAGAGACCCAGTACTTC
-	13	TRBJ2-7	-	TRBV19	CASSIRTFYEQYF	TGTGCCAGTAGCATCCGGACCTTCTACGAGCAGTACTTC